Described below is a single T cell receptor (beta chain) sequence and its context. Its antigen is still unknown. This entry is derived from a study of T cells in localized non-small cell lung cancer. Overall study findings and caveats: Uninvolved adjacent lung had more T cell clonality than any other tissue, topping tumor. In the blood, greater T cell density corresponded to longer overall survival. Heterogeneity is still possible, as just one tumor region was sequenced. Among the top 100 tumor clones, a median about 58 appeared in adjacent lung.

Sequencing used immunoSEQ multiplex PCR; TCRdb keeps in-frame clones, though not all of them. Altogether 40,000 to 60,000 clones are present, approximately 86% being singletons, with the ten largest covering 16%. The CDR3 has 15 residues. CDR1 is LNHNV, CDR2 YYDKDF, per germline (reference sequence). V shed 3 bases and J 6 bases; nucleotides not matched to a gene: 7. The sequence came from a female donor with stage II lung adenocarcinoma. Sequences were derived from PBMCs, sampled before any cancer treatment. The chain couples TRBV15 to TRBJ1-5; 8 bases match TRBD1. The CDR3 is CATSSATGGIQPQHF. CDR3 bases: TGTGCCACCAGCAGCGCTACAGGGGGAATTCAGCCCCAGCATTTT.